This paragraph reports one T cell receptor (beta chain). The sample belongs to a study of shared T cell receptors in the human thymus. Using immunoSEQ multiplex PCR, the repertoire was profiled, and TCRdb retains in-frame clones only, with some absent. The sample lists hundreds of thousands of clones, approximately 90% occurring once. This CDR3 spans 11 amino acids. J was trimmed by 14 bases and V by 1 base; bases with no gene match: 4. In germline, CDR1 is GTSNPN, CDR2 SVGIG (reference sequence). The same data also contributed to another study, on human thymus T cells.

The sequence was collected from a boy under two years old with a congenital heart defect. This chain connects TRBV30 to TRBJ2-1, with TRBD2 matching 8 bases. Material: thymocytes. This chain's CDR3 is CAWSGAGVKFF. Written as DNA, the CDR3 is TGTGCCTGGAGTGGAGCGGGAGTGAAGTTCTTC.